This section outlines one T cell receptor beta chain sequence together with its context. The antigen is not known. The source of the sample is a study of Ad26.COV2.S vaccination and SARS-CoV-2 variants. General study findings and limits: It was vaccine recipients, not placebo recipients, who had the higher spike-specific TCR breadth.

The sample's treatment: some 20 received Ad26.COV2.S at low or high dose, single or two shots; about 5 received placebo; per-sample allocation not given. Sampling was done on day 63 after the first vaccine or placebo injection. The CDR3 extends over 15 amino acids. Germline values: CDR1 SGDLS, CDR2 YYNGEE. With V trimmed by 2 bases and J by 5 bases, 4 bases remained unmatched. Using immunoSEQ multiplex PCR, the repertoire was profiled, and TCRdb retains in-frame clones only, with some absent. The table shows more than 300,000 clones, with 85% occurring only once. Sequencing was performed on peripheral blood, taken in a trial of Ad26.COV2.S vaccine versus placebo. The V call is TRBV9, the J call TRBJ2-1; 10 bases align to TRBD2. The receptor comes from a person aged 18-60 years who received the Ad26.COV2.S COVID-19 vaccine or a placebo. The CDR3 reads CASSVSGGTHNEQFF. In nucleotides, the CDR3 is TGTGCCAGCAGCGTTAGCGGGGGGACCCACAATGAGCAGTTCTTC.